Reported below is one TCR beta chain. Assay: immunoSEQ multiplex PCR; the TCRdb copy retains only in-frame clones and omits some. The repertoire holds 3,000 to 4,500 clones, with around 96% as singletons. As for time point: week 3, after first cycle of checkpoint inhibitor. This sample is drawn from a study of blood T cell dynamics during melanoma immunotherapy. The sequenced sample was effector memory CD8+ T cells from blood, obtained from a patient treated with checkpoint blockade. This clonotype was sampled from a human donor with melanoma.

CDR3 coding DNA: TGTGCCAGCAGCCTAGCGGGCCCACCCTACAATGAGCAGTTCTTC. Protein: CASSLAGPPYNEQFF. V and J are TRBV9 and TRBJ2-1, with 8 positions matching TRBD2. The CDR3 is 15 amino acids. CDR1 and CDR2 (germline): SGDLS, YYNGEE. V was clipped by 4 bases and J by 2 bases; unmatched bases: 5.